This TCR beta chain was sequenced for a study of OX40 agonist ivuxolimab in advanced cancers. Study context: Dose-escalation patients suffered from hepatocellular carcinoma, melanoma, renal cell or head and neck cancer. Study-level results: Among expanded peripheral T cells, antigen specificity went undetermined.

Per germline, CDR1 MNHNS and CDR2 SASEGT. The CDR3 covers 12 residues. The V gene lost 6 bases and the J gene lost 8 bases, with 11 bases spanning the gap. This clone was counted once. Its antigen is unidentified. Profiling relied on immunoSEQ multiplex PCR, and the TCRdb table lists in-frame clones only, not all of them. The top ten clones hold 55% to 75% of a sample with about 5,000 clones, approximately 67% of them seen once. The material sequenced was CD4+ or CD8+ T cells sorted from blood, taken in a trial of the OX40 agonist ivuxolimab. This sequence joins TRBV6-1 and TRBJ2-1, with D perhaps matching TRBD2 (5 bases). The TCR originated in an adult with an advanced solid tumor such as melanoma, head and neck, liver or kidney cancer. CDR3 coding DNA: TGTGCCAGCAGCTCCCGGGGTTATGAGCAGTTCTTC. Translated, it gives CASSSRGYEQFF.